These T cell receptor beta chains were read from a single sample in a study of CD8+ T cells in alopecia areata. Sequencing used immunoSEQ multiplex PCR; TCRdb keeps in-frame clones, though not all of them. This repertoire shows around 100,000 clones, about 59% found once; its top ten account for less than 15%. Source: CD8+ T cells sorted from blood, taken at week 24, from a patient treated with tofacitinib. All receptors come from a human donor with alopecia areata. CDR3s include the opening cysteine and the closing phenylalanine or tryptophan. The D gene is left open where the match is weak. Clone size is given for some rows only: seen once, a few or many times, or a class if the clone is expanded.

j_call d_call clone_size v_call cdr3_aa cdr3_nt
TRBJ1-1 - - TRBV5-6 CASSLVRGMNTEAFF TGTGCCAGCAGCTTGGTTCGGGGGATGAACACTGAAGCTTTCTTT
TRBJ1-2 - - TRBV7-9 CASSLGQPANYGYTF TGTGCCAGCAGCTTAGGACAGCCTGCTAACTATGGCTACACCTTC
TRBJ2-7 - - TRBV5-6 CASSLQGRIFSYEQYF TGTGCCAGCAGCTTACAGGGCAGGATCTTCTCCTACGAGCAGTACTTC
TRBJ1-6 - - TRBV5-1 CASSLDGRDDSPLHF TGCGCCAGCAGCTTGGACGGCAGGGACGATTCACCCCTCCACTTT
TRBJ2-7 TRBD1 - TRBV9 CASSAGQNEQYF TGTGCCAGCAGCGCGGGACAGAACGAGCAGTACTTC
TRBJ1-6 - many TRBV6-6 CASSLPSSYNSPLHF TGTGCCAGCAGCCTACCGAGCTCCTATAATTCACCCCTCCACTTT
TRBJ2-7 TRBD1 - TRBV5-1 CASRTGFGTGNYEQYF TGCGCCAGCAGGACGGGCTTTGGGACAGGGAACTACGAGCAGTACTTC
TRBJ2-1 TRBD1 few TRBV29-1 CSVLTGDEQFF TGCAGCGTTCTGACAGGGGATGAGCAGTTCTTC
TRBJ1-2 - once TRBV25-1 CASSRGRGLGTGGYTF TGTGCCAGCAGTAGGGGTCGGGGCCTGGGGACGGGGGGCTACACCTTC
TRBJ2-7 - few TRBV13 CASSATVGSSSYEQYF TGTGCCAGCAGCGCGACGGTGGGGTCGAGCTCCTACGAGCAGTACTTC
TRBJ2-7 TRBD1 - TRBV30 CAWRKGQPTSYEQYF TGTGCCTGGAGGAAGGGACAGCCAACCTCCTACGAGCAGTACTTC
TRBJ1-1 - - TRBV4-3 CASSQVDSDLEAFF TGCGCCAGCAGCCAAGTAGACAGCGACCTTGAAGCTTTCTTT
TRBJ2-3 - - TRBV30 CAWRSRGGTDTQYF TGTGCCTGGAGGTCACGAGGAGGCACAGATACGCAGTATTTT
TRBJ2-3 TRBD1 once TRBV6-5 CASSSGQVLDTQYF TGTGCCAGCAGTTCAGGACAGGTTTTAGATACGCAGTATTTT
TRBJ2-5 - once TRBV6-1 CASSSLLASQETQYF TGTGCCAGCAGTAGTCTGTTAGCATCCCAAGAGACCCAGTACTTC
TRBJ1-2 - - TRBV6-5 CASSYSGGTDGYTF TGTGCCAGCAGTTACTCAGGCGGGACTGATGGCTACACCTTC
TRBJ2-7 - - TRBV19 CASSSKGDTYEQYF TGTGCCAGTAGTTCGAAAGGGGACACCTACGAGCAGTACTTC
TRBJ1-1 TRBD1 few TRBV30 CAWSGLWTGAGTEAFF TGTGCCTGGAGTGGACTCTGGACAGGGGCGGGCACTGAAGCTTTCTTT
TRBJ1-2 - - TRBV5-6 CASSPGGDHYGYTF TGTGCCAGCAGCCCCGGTGGGGACCACTATGGCTACACCTTC
TRBJ1-2 - once TRBV29-1 CSVEDLASGDLSDGYTF TGCAGCGTTGAAGATCTAGCGTCCGGGGACCTCTCTGACGGCTACACCTTC
TRBJ2-2 - - TRBV4-3 CASSQGEQETGELFF TGCGCCAGCAGCCAAGGAGAACAGGAGACCGGGGAGCTGTTTTTT
TRBJ1-1 - - TRBV30 CAWSSFRGGSTEAFF TGTGCCTGGAGTAGTTTTCGGGGAGGGAGCACTGAAGCTTTCTTT
TRBJ2-1 - once TRBV6-5 CASRDMVDEQFF TGTGCCAGCAGGGACATGGTAGATGAGCAGTTCTTC
TRBJ2-1 TRBD1 few TRBV29-1 CSEQGYNEQFF TGCAGCGAACAGGGGTACAATGAGCAGTTCTTC
TRBJ1-6 TRBD1 - TRBV4-3 CASSQDLSGQNNSPLHF TGCGCCAGCAGCCAAGATCTCTCGGGACAGAATAATTCACCCCTCCACTTT
TRBJ1-1 - once TRBV27 CASSLEGSNTEAFF TGTGCCAGCAGTCTCGAAGGATCAAACACTGAAGCTTTCTTT
TRBJ2-1 - - TRBV7-9 CASSLGFNEQFF TGTGCCAGCAGCTTAGGGTTCAATGAGCAGTTCTTC
TRBJ1-1 TRBD1 - TRBV2 CASSSPGQGDRMNTEAFF TGTGCCAGCAGTTCCCCGGGACAGGGGGATCGAATGAACACTGAAGCTTTCTTT
TRBJ2-7 - - TRBV2 CATTGTSSSYEQYF TGTGCCACTACCGGGACTTCGAGCTCCTACGAGCAGTACTTC
TRBJ2-1 - few TRBV4-1 CASSQDSFYNEQFF TGCGCCAGCAGCCAAGACTCTTTTTACAATGAGCAGTTCTTC
TRBJ2-7 - - TRBV4-1 CASSQDLRTYEQYF TGCGCCAGCAGCCAAGATCTTAGAACCTACGAGCAGTACTTC
TRBJ2-6 - few TRBV2 CASSHLGGSGANVLTF TGTGCCAGCAGTCACTTGGGGGGCTCTGGGGCCAACGTCCTGACTTTC
TRBJ2-3 - few TRBV30 CAWMSGQAQYF TGTGCCTGGATGTCAGGGCAAGCGCAGTATTTT
TRBJ2-5 TRBD1 - TRBV27 CASSLGQGLQTQYF TGTGCCAGCAGCCTGGGACAGGGCCTGCAGACCCAGTACTTC
TRBJ1-4 - few TRBV29-1 CSASDRDGKLFF TGCAGCGCATCCGATAGGGACGGAAAACTGTTTTTT
TRBJ2-5 - few TRBV21-1 CAGLGLQETQYF TGTGCCGGCCTCGGGCTTCAAGAGACCCAGTACTTC
TRBJ2-1 TRBD2 - TRBV30 CAWRTAGGYNEQFF TGTGCCTGGAGGACGGCGGGGGGCTACAATGAGCAGTTCTTC
TRBJ2-1 TRBD2 - TRBV10-3 CAISQRGDHNEQFF TGTGCCATCAGTCAGCGGGGGGACCACAATGAGCAGTTCTTC
TRBJ1-1 - few TRBV14 CASSQVMASTEAFF TGTGCCAGCAGCCAAGTTATGGCGTCCACTGAAGCTTTCTTT
TRBJ2-5 TRBD1 - TRBV5-5 CASSWGDRQETQYF TGTGCCAGCAGCTGGGGGGACAGGCAAGAGACCCAGTACTTC
TRBJ2-3 - - TRBV7-9 CASSLGTDTQYF TGTGCCAGCAGCTTAGGGACAGATACGCAGTATTTT
TRBJ2-3 TRBD1 few TRBV7-2 CASSFTGVGTDTQYF TGTGCCAGCAGCTTCACAGGGGTCGGCACAGATACGCAGTATTTT
TRBJ2-3 - - TRBV25-1 CASSELDRASTDTQYF TGTGCCAGCAGTGAATTGGATAGAGCCAGCACAGATACGCAGTATTTT
TRBJ2-1 TRBD2 - TRBV19 CASSILLLGGGVNEQFF TGTGCCAGTAGTATACTCCTGCTCGGCGGGGGGGTCAATGAGCAGTTCTTC
TRBJ1-1 - few TRBV16 CASSQSTEAFF TGTGCCAGCAGCCAATCCACTGAAGCTTTCTTT
TRBJ2-7 - few TRBV29-1 CSVEGLRGVPYEQYF TGCAGCGTTGAAGGGTTGAGGGGGGTACCCTACGAGCAGTACTTC
TRBJ1-2 TRBD1 - TRBV4-1 CASSLRDRTLYGYTF TGCGCCAGCAGCCTCCGGGACAGAACCCTCTATGGCTACACCTTC
TRBJ2-3 - - TRBV29-1 CSEGGGELDTQYF TGCAGCGAAGGGGGGGGCGAATTAGATACGCAGTATTTT
TRBJ2-4 TRBD1 - TRBV6-1 CASRGQGAGENIQYF TGTGCCAGCAGGGGACAGGGGGCTGGTGAAAACATTCAGTACTTC
TRBJ2-3 TRBD2 - TRBV7-2 CASSPAAGGLRDTQYF TGTGCCAGCAGCCCGGCAGCGGGGGGGCTGAGAGATACGCAGTATTTT
TRBJ2-2 - - TRBV7-8 CASSYFGTDTGELFF TGTGCCAGCAGCTACTTCGGGACGGACACCGGGGAGCTGTTTTTT
TRBJ2-7 TRBD2 - TRBV4-2 CASSQEGTSGGHEQYF TGTGCCAGCAGCCAAGAAGGAACTAGCGGGGGTCACGAGCAGTACTTC
TRBJ2-5 TRBD1 - TRBV11-2 CASRDGTGGLETQYF TGTGCCAGCAGAGACGGGACAGGGGGCTTGGAGACCCAGTACTTC
TRBJ1-6 - - TRBV27 CASSPDRFNSPLHF TGTGCCAGCAGTCCTGACAGGTTTAATTCACCCCTCCACTTT
TRBJ2-7 TRBD2 - TRBV29-1 CSVELLGLAGVSYEQYF TGCAGCGTTGAGTTATTGGGACTAGCGGGGGTGTCCTACGAGCAGTACTTC